A selection of T cell receptor beta chains follows, all from one sample in a study of OX40 agonist ivuxolimab in advanced cancers. The table came from immunoSEQ multiplex PCR; TCRdb's copy has only in-frame clones and leaves some out. Of over 60,000 clones in the sample, around 88% were seen once. The input for sequencing was CD4+ or CD8+ T cells sorted from blood, taken in a trial of the OX40 agonist ivuxolimab. The receptors originated from an adult with an advanced solid tumor such as melanoma, head and neck, liver or kidney cancer. Each CDR3 is given with its conserved first and last residue. The order of the fields is CDR3 DNA, CDR3 protein, V gene, D gene, clone size, J gene. D genes are given only for firm matches. The size entry is marked missing in some rows and otherwise reads once, few, many or a size class.

cdr3_nt: TGTGCCAGCAGCGTAGGGGTGGGGGATGGCTACACCTTC; cdr3_aa: CASSVGVGDGYTF; v_call: TRBV9; d_call: .; clone_size: once; j_call: TRBJ1-2
cdr3_nt: TGTGCCAGCAGCTTGTCCCCGGGGGCCCCCAGCTACAATGAGCAGTTCTTC; cdr3_aa: CASSLSPGAPSYNEQFF; v_call: TRBV5-8; d_call: .; clone_size: .; j_call: TRBJ2-1
cdr3_nt: TGCAGCGTTGTTGGTAGCGGGGGCTATTCCTACGAGCAGTACTTC; cdr3_aa: CSVVGSGGYSYEQYF; v_call: TRBV29-1; d_call: TRBD2; clone_size: .; j_call: TRBJ2-7
cdr3_nt: TGTGCCAGCACCCGGGACTCTGCCACAGATACGCAGTATTTT; cdr3_aa: CASTRDSATDTQYF; v_call: TRBV28; d_call: .; clone_size: .; j_call: TRBJ2-3
cdr3_nt: TGTGCCAGTAGTCCAGACAGGTCTGGCACAGATACGCAGTATTTT; cdr3_aa: CASSPDRSGTDTQYF; v_call: TRBV19; d_call: .; clone_size: .; j_call: TRBJ2-3
cdr3_nt: TGTGCCAGCAGCACTCAGCCGGGAGCAGTGAACGAGCAGTACTTC; cdr3_aa: CASSTQPGAVNEQYF; v_call: TRBV11-1; d_call: .; clone_size: .; j_call: TRBJ2-7
cdr3_nt: TGTGCCTGGGACAGGACGAACACTGAAGCTTTCTTT; cdr3_aa: CAWDRTNTEAFF; v_call: TRBV30; d_call: .; clone_size: few; j_call: TRBJ1-1
cdr3_nt: TGTGCCAGCAGCTCGACCAGGGCGAACACCGGGGAGCTGTTTTTT; cdr3_aa: CASSSTRANTGELFF; v_call: TRBV7-3; d_call: .; clone_size: .; j_call: TRBJ2-2
cdr3_nt: TGTGCCAGCCCCCGCCCGAGGGGCGCGGGCTATGGCTACACCTTC; cdr3_aa: CASPRPRGAGYGYTF; v_call: TRBV7-2; d_call: .; clone_size: .; j_call: TRBJ1-2
cdr3_nt: TGTGCCAGCAGACGACAGGGGCCCACCGGGGAGCTGTTTTTT; cdr3_aa: CASRRQGPTGELFF; v_call: TRBV2; d_call: TRBD1; clone_size: .; j_call: TRBJ2-2
cdr3_nt: TGTGCCAGCAGCGGCCCGAGGACAGATACGCAGTATTTT; cdr3_aa: CASSGPRTDTQYF; v_call: TRBV9; d_call: .; clone_size: .; j_call: TRBJ2-3
cdr3_nt: TGTGCCAGCAGGCCGATCGGACAGGGACCTAGATACGAGCAGTACTTC; cdr3_aa: CASRPIGQGPRYEQYF; v_call: TRBV21-1; d_call: .; clone_size: .; j_call: TRBJ2-7
cdr3_nt: TGTGCCAGCTCACCAAGGATAACAGGGGGCACTCAGCCCCAGCATTTT; cdr3_aa: CASSPRITGGTQPQHF; v_call: TRBV18; d_call: TRBD1; clone_size: few; j_call: TRBJ1-5
cdr3_nt: TGTGCCAGCACCCGACAGGGGGCGAGCACAGATACGCAGTATTTT; cdr3_aa: CASTRQGASTDTQYF; v_call: TRBV7-2; d_call: TRBD1; clone_size: .; j_call: TRBJ2-3
cdr3_nt: TGCGCCAGCAGCCACCATTACAGGGCCGGCGGAGCAGATACGCAGTATTTT; cdr3_aa: CASSHHYRAGGADTQYF; v_call: TRBV4-3; d_call: .; clone_size: .; j_call: TRBJ2-3
cdr3_nt: TGCGCCAGCAGTCTCCGTAGCGGGGGACCCAGCTCCTACAATGAGCAGTTCTTC; cdr3_aa: CASSLRSGGPSSYNEQFF; v_call: TRBV5-1; d_call: TRBD2; clone_size: few; j_call: TRBJ2-1
cdr3_nt: TGTGCCAGCAGTGAATATTTTACAGGGGTCACCTACGAGCAGTACTTC; cdr3_aa: CASSEYFTGVTYEQYF; v_call: TRBV6-1; d_call: TRBD1; clone_size: few; j_call: TRBJ2-7
cdr3_nt: TGCAGCGTTGGTTTTGTGTTTTCTAGCGATAACGAGCAGTACTTC; cdr3_aa: CSVGFVFSSDNEQYF; v_call: TRBV29-1; d_call: .; clone_size: .; j_call: TRBJ2-7
cdr3_nt: TGCGCCAGCAGCCAAGATCGGGGACAGTCCTACGAGCAGTACTTC; cdr3_aa: CASSQDRGQSYEQYF; v_call: TRBV4-3; d_call: TRBD1; clone_size: .; j_call: TRBJ2-7
cdr3_nt: TGTGCCAGCAGCTTAGTATATAGGGCTGTTCGGGGCGAGCAGTACTTC; cdr3_aa: CASSLVYRAVRGEQYF; v_call: TRBV7-8; d_call: .; clone_size: .; j_call: TRBJ2-7
cdr3_nt: TGTGCCAGCAGCGTAGAGGAAGAAAAATCTTATAATTCACCCCTCCACTTT; cdr3_aa: CASSVEEEKSYNSPLHF; v_call: TRBV9; d_call: .; clone_size: .; j_call: TRBJ1-6
cdr3_nt: TGTGCCACCAGCAGAGATACCTCCAATCAGCCCCAGCATTTT; cdr3_aa: CATSRDTSNQPQHF; v_call: TRBV15; d_call: .; clone_size: .; j_call: TRBJ1-5
cdr3_nt: TGTGCCAGCAGCTTGCGACAGGGATCCTACGAGCAGTACTTC; cdr3_aa: CASSLRQGSYEQYF; v_call: TRBV7-9; d_call: TRBD1; clone_size: .; j_call: TRBJ2-7
cdr3_nt: TGTGCCAGCAGTGCGCCGGCCAGGGGTGAAAAACTGTTTTTT; cdr3_aa: CASSAPARGEKLFF; v_call: TRBV28; d_call: .; clone_size: few; j_call: TRBJ1-4
cdr3_nt: TGTGCCTGGAGTGTACGGTCTAGCGGGAGACCCTTCTCTGGGGCCAACGTCCTGACTTTC; cdr3_aa: CAWSVRSSGRPFSGANVLTF; v_call: TRBV30; d_call: TRBD2; clone_size: once; j_call: TRBJ2-6
cdr3_nt: TGCGCCAGCAGCCAAACTCCCCCGCGGGGGGGAGAGACCCAGTACTTC; cdr3_aa: CASSQTPPRGGETQYF; v_call: TRBV4-1; d_call: TRBD2; clone_size: once; j_call: TRBJ2-5
cdr3_nt: TGTGCCAGCAGCTTAGGGACAGTCAAAGAGACCCAGTACTTC; cdr3_aa: CASSLGTVKETQYF; v_call: TRBV7-9; d_call: .; clone_size: .; j_call: TRBJ2-5
cdr3_nt: TGTGCCAGCAGCTTGGGCCCAGGGAGTTTGGACGAGCAGTACTTC; cdr3_aa: CASSLGPGSLDEQYF; v_call: TRBV5-8; d_call: .; clone_size: .; j_call: TRBJ2-7
cdr3_nt: TGTGCCAGCAGTGACCCGGGACAAGGGGATGAAAAACTGTTTTTT; cdr3_aa: CASSDPGQGDEKLFF; v_call: TRBV6-1; d_call: .; clone_size: .; j_call: TRBJ1-4
cdr3_nt: TGTGCCAGCAGCCCCCGGGTAGGGGCAAATGAAAAACTGTTTTTT; cdr3_aa: CASSPRVGANEKLFF; v_call: TRBV2; d_call: .; clone_size: .; j_call: TRBJ1-4
cdr3_nt: TGTGCCAGCAGCTTGGCAGGGCTGAGCTATGGCTACACCTTC; cdr3_aa: CASSLAGLSYGYTF; v_call: TRBV5-6; d_call: .; clone_size: .; j_call: TRBJ1-2
cdr3_nt: TGTGCCAGCAGTCTCCGGACAGGGTGGACTAATGAAAAACTGTTTTTT; cdr3_aa: CASSLRTGWTNEKLFF; v_call: TRBV28; d_call: TRBD1; clone_size: .; j_call: TRBJ1-4
cdr3_nt: TGCAGCGTTGAAGAGACAGGGTCTTCCTACGAGCAGTACTTC; cdr3_aa: CSVEETGSSYEQYF; v_call: TRBV29-1; d_call: TRBD1; clone_size: .; j_call: TRBJ2-7
cdr3_nt: TGTGCCAGCTCACCGGGTGTGAAAGAGACCCAGTACTTC; cdr3_aa: CASSPGVKETQYF; v_call: TRBV18; d_call: .; clone_size: .; j_call: TRBJ2-5
cdr3_nt: TGTGCCAGCAAGAGGGACAGTAACTATGGCTACACCTTC; cdr3_aa: CASKRDSNYGYTF; v_call: TRBV6-5; d_call: TRBD1; clone_size: few; j_call: TRBJ1-2
cdr3_nt: TGTGCCAGCAGCTCCCCGAAGTGGGGGGGCTACGAGCAGTACTTC; cdr3_aa: CASSSPKWGGYEQYF; v_call: TRBV7-2; d_call: TRBD2; clone_size: .; j_call: TRBJ2-7
cdr3_nt: TGTGCCAGCAGGACAGGGGAGGAGCAGCCCCAGCATTTT; cdr3_aa: CASRTGEEQPQHF; v_call: TRBV6-6; d_call: TRBD1; clone_size: medium-sized; j_call: TRBJ1-5
cdr3_nt: TGTGCCAGCGGGTCTCAGGACACTGAAGCTTTCTTT; cdr3_aa: CASGSQDTEAFF; v_call: TRBV9; d_call: .; clone_size: .; j_call: TRBJ1-1
cdr3_nt: TGCGCCAGCAGTCGCGGGAGGCGGAGCACAGATACGCAGTATTTT; cdr3_aa: CASSRGRRSTDTQYF; v_call: TRBV5-1; d_call: TRBD2; clone_size: .; j_call: TRBJ2-3
cdr3_nt: TGTGCCTCCACGGTCCCAGGACAGCCCCAGCATTTT; cdr3_aa: CASTVPGQPQHF; v_call: TRBV19; d_call: .; clone_size: .; j_call: TRBJ1-5
cdr3_nt: TGTGCCAGCAGCTTAAGGGCGGATGAGGGACGGAATGAGCAGTTCTTC; cdr3_aa: CASSLRADEGRNEQFF; v_call: TRBV7-3; d_call: .; clone_size: .; j_call: TRBJ2-1
cdr3_nt: TGTGCCAGCAGCCTAGAACCCGGGACTAGAAGCTACAATGAGCAGTTCTTC; cdr3_aa: CASSLEPGTRSYNEQFF; v_call: TRBV7-2; d_call: TRBD2; clone_size: .; j_call: TRBJ2-1
cdr3_nt: TGCGCCAGCAGCTTCGGGGACTTGACCTACGAGCAGTACTTC; cdr3_aa: CASSFGDLTYEQYF; v_call: TRBV5-1; d_call: .; clone_size: .; j_call: TRBJ2-7
cdr3_nt: TGTGCCAGCAGTTCTTTTTCCGGGACTAGGGATTCACCCCTCCACTTT; cdr3_aa: CASSSFSGTRDSPLHF; v_call: TRBV6-5; d_call: .; clone_size: .; j_call: TRBJ1-6
cdr3_nt: TGCGCCAGCAGCCAACTGACAGGCTACGAGCAGTACTTC; cdr3_aa: CASSQLTGYEQYF; v_call: TRBV4-3; d_call: .; clone_size: once; j_call: TRBJ2-7